This T cell receptor (beta chain) is drawn from a study of T cells in Graves' hyperthyroidism and ophthalmopathy. Study summary: Peripheral blood was collected at initial diagnosis, before any treatment.

In its sample, this clonotype was seen many times. The antigen remains undetermined. TCR beta CDR3 region amplification was performed from RNA transcripts. The HTBI primer set drove a first-round RT-PCR of the TCR CDR3. TCRdb re-analysed the multiplex PCR reads in MiXCR, keeping a single row per CDR3 protein. The sample has about 640,000 distinct CDR3 sequences, less than 25% seen once. The study's findings and limits: The model made its ophthalmopathy prediction, and onset followed a median 6.5 months later.

The material sequenced was blood. The sequence came from a man aged 25-45 years with Graves' ophthalmopathy.

CDR3 residues: CASSLMGGSNEQFF. CDR3 nucleotides: TGTGCCAGCAGCTTGATGGGAGGCTCCAATGAGCAGTTCTTC. The rearrangement joins TRBV11-2 to TRBJ2-1; possibly TRBD2 for D (6 bases). Germline V lookup: CDR1 SGHAT, CDR2 FQNNGV. The CDR3 consists of 14 residues. V gave up 3 bases and J gave up 6 bases, with 12 bases separating them.